The rows below give T cell receptor beta chains drawn from one sample of a study of blood T cell repertoires in COVID-19. Profiling relied on immunoSEQ multiplex PCR, and the TCRdb table lists in-frame clones only, not all of them. This table holds 48,000 or so clones, about nine tenths found once. The sample taken for sequencing was peripheral blood. Receptors were obtained from an elderly woman with COVID-19, enrolled during active disease. CDR3s include the opening cysteine and the closing phenylalanine or tryptophan.

J | V | CDR3
TRBJ2-2 | TRBV18 | CASSPPVAVNTGELFF
TRBJ1-2 | TRBV12-3/TRBV12-4 | CASSFYRGNGYTF
TRBJ2-2 | TRBV7-2 | CASSLRDRANTGELFF
TRBJ2-1 | TRBV3-1/TRBV3-2 | CASSQDGRGAYNEQFF
TRBJ1-1 | TRBV5-1 | CASAYRDHMNTEAFF
TRBJ2-7 | TRBV4-1 | CASSRLAGGPGYEQYF
TRBJ1-1 | TRBV4-1 | CASSQGIRGPSEAFF
TRBJ2-3 | TRBV27 | CASSLGLAGYTQYF
TRBJ2-3 | TRBV7-8 | CASSIGGRTRDTQYF
TRBJ2-2 | TRBV30 | CAWKGLAGVTNTGELFF
TRBJ2-5 | TRBV5-4 | CASSLQGAETQYF
TRBJ2-1 | TRBV5-1 | CASSLARAGPYNEQFF
TRBJ1-2 | TRBV18 | CASSPRTGAKRGSGYTF
TRBJ2-7 | TRBV19 | CASSIGTGDEQYF
TRBJ2-7 | TRBV5-1 | CASSLGGRSSYEQYF
TRBJ2-5 | TRBV5-5 | CASSYRTWGGQETQYF
TRBJ2-5 | TRBV18 | CASSPGAGGQPQETQYF
TRBJ2-7 | TRBV29-1 | CSVADFLDKRGSSYEQYF
TRBJ2-5 | TRBV5-4 | CASTPGGGPETQYF
TRBJ1-1 | TRBV2 | CASSPRSPLNTEAFF
TRBJ2-1 | TRBV5-6 | CASSHGTGVIHEQFF
TRBJ1-2 | TRBV7-6 | CASSDQGYGYTF
TRBJ1-5 | TRBV5-6 | CASSLRVSPGQPQHF
TRBJ2-1 | TRBV19 | CASTSFRNEQFF